The 14 T cell receptor beta chains below were found in one sample sequenced in a study of CXCR3-negative and CXCR3-positive naive CD8 T cells. The TRB libraries of cDNA were built by UMI-labeled 5' RACE. TCRdb reprocessed the 5' RACE reads, keeping one entry per CDR3 protein, no DNA. This table lists 45,000 to 55,000 distinct CDR3 sequences. The sample consisted of memory CD8+ T cells from blood. Receptor source: a human donor in good health. Some clones in this sample may be carry-over from other donors' samples.

J is TRBJ2-7 and V is TRBV28; the D call of TRBD2 rests on TCRdb alone, since no DNA is present to check it. The V gene's germline CDR1 is MDHEN and CDR2 SYDVKM. CDR3 length equals 15 residues. The chain's CDR3 is CASSRTLEVGYEQYF. Variable domain in full (rest from reference TRBV28 and TRBJ2-7): DVKVTQSSRYLVKRTGEKVFLECVQDMDHENMFWYRQDPGLGLRLIYFSYDVKMKEKGDIPEGYSVSREKKERFSLILESASTNQTSMYLCASSRTLEVGYEQYFGPGTRLTVT.

V is TRBV7-2 and J is TRBJ2-1. This CDR3 region has 13 residues. CDR1 is SGHTA and CDR2 is FQGNSA in the germline V gene. CDR3 protein: CASSLEWGNEQFF. The full variable domain, completed using reference TRBV7-2 and TRBJ2-1, is GAGVSQSPSNKVTEKGKDVELRCDPISGHTALYWYRQSLGQGLEFLIYFQGNSAPDKSGLPSDRFSAERTGGSVSTLTIQRTQQEDSAVYLCASSLEWGNEQFFGPGTRLTVL.

This rearrangement joins TRBV29-1 to TRBJ2-7; TCRdb calls TRBD1, which cannot be checked without DNA. Germline V gene lookup returns CDR1 SQVTM and CDR2 ANQGSEA. CDR3 length: 17 amino acids. Here the CDR3 reads CSVEEGPGRGEKYEQYF.

The genes are TRBV28 and TRBJ1-6. The CDR3 is made up of 15 amino acids. CDR1 MDHEN and CDR2 SYDVKM come from the germline V gene. This CDR3 reads CASRVFGEGNSPLHF.

The V and J genes are TRBV20-1 and TRBJ1-6; TCRdb's D call, TRBD1, is unchecked because there is no DNA. The CDR3 has 17 residues. Germline V gene lookup returns CDR1 DFQATT and CDR2 SNEGSKA (reference sequence). CDR3 region: CSARPLTYGAYNSPLHF.

The rearrangement links TRBV20-1 to TRBJ2-1; the D call of TRBD2 rests on TCRdb alone, since no DNA is present to check it. The CDR3 extends over 15 amino acids. Germline CDR1 reads DFQATT; CDR2 reads SNEGSKA (reference sequence). CDR3 amino acids: CSARELAGSYNEQFF.

The J gene is TRBJ2-3, the V gene TRBV12-3 or TRBV12-4; TCRdb's D call, TRBD2, is unchecked because there is no DNA. The CDR3 covers 17 residues. Here the CDR3 reads CASSSVGVAETTDTQYF.

This chain joins TRBV29-1 and TRBJ2-5; TCRdb returns TRBD1, unconfirmable since there is no DNA. Germline V gene lookup returns CDR1 SQVTM and CDR2 ANQGSEA. The length of the CDR3 is 13 residues. The CDR3 protein is CSVSGQGSETQYF.

This chain joins TRBV20-1 and TRBJ2-3; TCRdb selects TRBD1, and the lack of DNA leaves this call unchecked. This CDR3 has 14 residues. Germline V CDR1 and CDR2: DFQATT, SNEGSKA (reference sequence). CDR3 sequence: CSATDRGPDDTQYF.

The chain is built from TRBV20-1 and TRBJ2-5; the TRBD2 assignment by TCRdb is unverifiable without DNA. There are 16 residues in the CDR3. CDR1 and CDR2 from the germline V gene are DFQATT and SNEGSKA (reference sequence). CDR3 region: CSANHGSSGGVETQYF.

This clonotype is called medium-sized based on its frequency. V is TRBV7-9 and J is TRBJ1-5; TCRdb returns TRBD1, unconfirmable since there is no DNA. Germline CDR1 is SEHNR and CDR2 is FQNEAQ (reference sequence). The CDR3 has 15 residues. The CDR3 here is CASSLARGANQPQHF.

Frequency places this clonotype as medium-sized. This chain connects TRBV6-1 to TRBJ2-7; lacking DNA, the TRBD1 call made by TCRdb goes unchecked. CDR1 MNHNS and CDR2 SASEGT come from the germline V gene. The CDR3 runs to 13 residues. CDR3 sequence: CATETDDPLEQYF.

This sequence joins TRBV20-1 and TRBJ2-5; the D call from TCRdb, TRBD1, cannot be confirmed without DNA. Per the germline V gene, CDR1 is DFQATT and CDR2 is SNEGSKA (reference sequence). The CDR3 is 15 residues long. The CDR3 here is CSAREWGIGMETQYF.

The chain carries TRBV6-2 or TRBV6-3 and TRBJ1-6. The CDR3 runs 14 residues. Germline assignment: CDR1 MNHEY and CDR2 SVGEGT. CDR3 sequence: CASSYSGDNSPLHF.